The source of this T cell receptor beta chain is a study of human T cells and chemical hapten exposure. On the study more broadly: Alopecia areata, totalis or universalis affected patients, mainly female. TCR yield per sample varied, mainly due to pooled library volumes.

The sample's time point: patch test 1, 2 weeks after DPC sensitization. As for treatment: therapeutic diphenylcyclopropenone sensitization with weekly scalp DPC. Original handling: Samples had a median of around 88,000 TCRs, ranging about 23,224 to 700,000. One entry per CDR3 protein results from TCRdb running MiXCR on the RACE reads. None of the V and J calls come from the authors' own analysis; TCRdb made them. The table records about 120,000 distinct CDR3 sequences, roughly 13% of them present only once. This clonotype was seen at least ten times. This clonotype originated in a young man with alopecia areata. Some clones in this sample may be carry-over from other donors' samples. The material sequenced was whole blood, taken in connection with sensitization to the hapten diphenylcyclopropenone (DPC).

DNA of the CDR3: TGTGCCAGCAGCTTAGGTACTAGCGGGGTCACAGATACGCAGTATTTT. It yields the protein CASSLGTSGVTDTQYF. The chain recombines TRBV7-6 with TRBJ2-3, with 10 bases matching TRBD2. V was clipped by 1 base and J by 2 bases; unmatched bases: 3. Germline loops: CDR1 SGHVS, CDR2 FNYEAQ. The CDR3 extends over 16 amino acids.